This is a list of T cell receptor beta chains from one sample in a study of blood T cells in healthy people across ages. TCRdb redid the calling of the 5' RACE reads with MiXCR, one entry per CDR3 protein. This sample has about 670,000 distinct CDR3 sequences, with approximately 40% found just once. The sequenced sample was blood. Every receptor here comes from a man older than 75 in good health. Both conserved end residues are part of each CDR3. D genes are given only for firm matches. Where a row states a size, it is once, few, many or the class of an expanded clone; other rows omit it.

j_call: TRBJ2-3; v_call: TRBV4-2; clone_size: few; d_call: NA; cdr3_nt: TGTGCCAGCAGCCACACGGACGGTACAGATACGCAGTATTTT; cdr3_aa: CASSHTDGTDTQYF
j_call: TRBJ2-3; v_call: TRBV4-3; clone_size: few; d_call: TRBD2; cdr3_nt: TGCGCCAGCAGAAGTCTAGCGGAGCTCACAGATACGCAGTATTTT; cdr3_aa: CASRSLAELTDTQYF
j_call: TRBJ1-1; v_call: TRBV7-3; clone_size: NA; d_call: NA; cdr3_nt: TGTGCCAGCAGGGGAGGCGCGAACACTGAAGCTTTCTTT; cdr3_aa: CASRGGANTEAFF
j_call: TRBJ2-1; v_call: TRBV11-2; clone_size: few; d_call: NA; cdr3_nt: TGTGCCAGCAGCTCCCGGGACCCGTACAATGAGCAGTTCTTC; cdr3_aa: CASSSRDPYNEQFF
j_call: TRBJ2-1; v_call: TRBV6-5; clone_size: NA; d_call: NA; cdr3_nt: TGTGCCAGCAGTTACTCGAGGAGGCGGGTCCGGCAGTTCTTC; cdr3_aa: CASSYSRRRVRQFF
j_call: TRBJ2-1; v_call: TRBV9; clone_size: NA; d_call: TRBD2; cdr3_nt: TGTGCCAGCAGTAGGCAACTAGCGGGGGCAAAATACAATGAGCAGTTCTTC; cdr3_aa: CASSRQLAGAKYNEQFF
j_call: TRBJ2-7; v_call: TRBV10-3; clone_size: NA; d_call: NA; cdr3_nt: TGTGCCACCGCCCTTGGAGGGGTCCACGAGCAGTACTTC; cdr3_aa: CATALGGVHEQYF
j_call: TRBJ2-1; v_call: TRBV7-2; clone_size: NA; d_call: NA; cdr3_nt: TGTGCCAGCAGCAGAGAACTAGCAGACAATGAGCAGTTCTTC; cdr3_aa: CASSRELADNEQFF
j_call: TRBJ1-2; v_call: TRBV7-8; clone_size: few; d_call: NA; cdr3_nt: TGTGCCAGCAGCACAAATAGGGGGGATGGCTACACCTTC; cdr3_aa: CASSTNRGDGYTF
j_call: TRBJ1-2; v_call: TRBV4-3; clone_size: NA; d_call: NA; cdr3_nt: TGCGCCAGCAGCCAAGATCGTCGGAATTATGGCTACACCTTC; cdr3_aa: CASSQDRRNYGYTF
j_call: TRBJ2-5; v_call: TRBV20-1; clone_size: many; d_call: TRBD1; cdr3_nt: TGCAGTGCTAGAGATCTCTCTCGCGGGACAGGGACCTCTAAATACAATGAGCAGTACTTC; cdr3_aa: CSARDLSRGTGTSKYNEQYF
j_call: TRBJ1-1; v_call: TRBV7-2; clone_size: NA; d_call: TRBD1; cdr3_nt: TGTGCCAGCAGCTTATCGCGGACAGGGGCGAACACTGAAGCTTTCTTT; cdr3_aa: CASSLSRTGANTEAFF
j_call: TRBJ2-3; v_call: TRBV7-9; clone_size: few; d_call: TRBD2; cdr3_nt: TGTGCCAGCAGCTTAGACCTAGCGGGAGTAGCAGATACGCAGTATTTT; cdr3_aa: CASSLDLAGVADTQYF
j_call: TRBJ2-7; v_call: TRBV11-2; clone_size: many; d_call: NA; cdr3_nt: TGTGCCAGCAGCGTCGACGGTACCTACGAGCAGTACTTC; cdr3_aa: CASSVDGTYEQYF
j_call: TRBJ2-7; v_call: TRBV7-2; clone_size: many; d_call: TRBD1; cdr3_nt: TGTGCCAGCAGCTTCGACAGGGGCTACGAGCAGTACTTC; cdr3_aa: CASSFDRGYEQYF
j_call: TRBJ2-7; v_call: TRBV12-3/TRBV12-4; clone_size: NA; d_call: TRBD1; cdr3_nt: TGTGCCAGCACCCAGGGACAGGGGAACGAGCAGTACTTC; cdr3_aa: CASTQGQGNEQYF
j_call: TRBJ2-7; v_call: TRBV7-3; clone_size: once; d_call: TRBD2; cdr3_nt: TGTGCCAGCAGCTTTACCGGGACTAGCGGGAGCCTCTCCTACGAGCAGTACTTC; cdr3_aa: CASSFTGTSGSLSYEQYF
j_call: TRBJ2-1; v_call: TRBV7-6; clone_size: NA; d_call: NA; cdr3_nt: TGTGCCAGCAGTCGTCCCGGGACACCGACTAGCAGGAGGATGAATGAGCAGTTCTTC; cdr3_aa: CASSRPGTPTSRRMNEQFF
j_call: TRBJ2-7; v_call: TRBV9; clone_size: NA; d_call: TRBD1; cdr3_nt: TGTGCCAGCAGCGTAGGGCCGGGACAGGGAAGGGGCGAGCAGTACTTC; cdr3_aa: CASSVGPGQGRGEQYF
j_call: TRBJ2-7; v_call: TRBV5-1; clone_size: NA; d_call: NA; cdr3_nt: TGCGCCAGCAGCTTGGGCACCTACTACGAGCAGTACTTC; cdr3_aa: CASSLGTYYEQYF
j_call: TRBJ2-1; v_call: TRBV20-1; clone_size: NA; d_call: NA; cdr3_nt: TGCAGTGCTAGAGATCTCTACTACAGTAACTCCTACAATGAGCAGTTCTTC; cdr3_aa: CSARDLYYSNSYNEQFF
j_call: TRBJ2-5; v_call: TRBV4-2; clone_size: NA; d_call: NA; cdr3_nt: TGTGCCAGCAGCCCGATAGACGGGGTAGAGACCCAGTACTTC; cdr3_aa: CASSPIDGVETQYF
j_call: TRBJ2-1; v_call: TRBV7-9; clone_size: few; d_call: TRBD2; cdr3_nt: TGTGCCAGCAGCCGGGAGGGACTTAGGAACAATGAGCAGTTCTTC; cdr3_aa: CASSREGLRNNEQFF
j_call: TRBJ2-5; v_call: TRBV15; clone_size: NA; d_call: NA; cdr3_nt: TGTGTCACCAGCAGAGTTGGGCACCAAGAGACCCAGTACTTC; cdr3_aa: CVTSRVGHQETQYF
j_call: TRBJ2-7; v_call: TRBV6-6; clone_size: few; d_call: TRBD1; cdr3_nt: TGTGCCAGCAGTATGGGACAGGGGAGCAACCACGAGCAGTACTTC; cdr3_aa: CASSMGQGSNHEQYF
j_call: TRBJ2-7; v_call: TRBV28; clone_size: few; d_call: TRBD2; cdr3_nt: TGTGCCAGCAGTTTTGACTGGACTAGCGGTTACGAGCAGTACTTC; cdr3_aa: CASSFDWTSGYEQYF
j_call: TRBJ1-1; v_call: TRBV20-1; clone_size: once; d_call: TRBD1; cdr3_nt: TGCAGTGCTAGAGACAGGGGGTACATGAACACTGAAGCTTTCTTT; cdr3_aa: CSARDRGYMNTEAFF
j_call: TRBJ2-3; v_call: TRBV28; clone_size: few; d_call: TRBD2; cdr3_nt: TGTGCCAGCAGTACGCGGGGGGCGACAGATACGCAGTATTTT; cdr3_aa: CASSTRGATDTQYF
j_call: TRBJ2-3; v_call: TRBV5-1; clone_size: many; d_call: NA; cdr3_nt: TGCGCCAGCAGCTTGGCCCTCTCCACAGATACGCAGTATTTT; cdr3_aa: CASSLALSTDTQYF
j_call: TRBJ1-1; v_call: TRBV25-1; clone_size: NA; d_call: NA; cdr3_nt: TGTGCCAGCAGGTTGTCCCAATCCCTCACTGAAGCTTTCTTT; cdr3_aa: CASRLSQSLTEAFF
j_call: TRBJ2-7; v_call: TRBV20-1; clone_size: NA; d_call: NA; cdr3_nt: TGCAGTGCTCCAGTCTCCTACGAGCAGTACTTC; cdr3_aa: CSAPVSYEQYF
j_call: TRBJ2-1; v_call: TRBV7-2; clone_size: NA; d_call: TRBD2; cdr3_nt: TGTGCCAGCAGCTCCGGGACTAGCGGGAGATTTGTTGATGAGCAGTTCTTC; cdr3_aa: CASSSGTSGRFVDEQFF
j_call: TRBJ2-1; v_call: TRBV7-9; clone_size: few; d_call: TRBD2; cdr3_nt: TGTGCCAGCAGCGGAACCGGGGGGACCGTGTCCTACAATGAGCAGTTCTTC; cdr3_aa: CASSGTGGTVSYNEQFF
j_call: TRBJ2-3; v_call: TRBV4-1; clone_size: NA; d_call: TRBD2; cdr3_nt: TGCGCCAGCAGACTAGCGGGGGGCCTAGATACGCAGTATTTT; cdr3_aa: CASRLAGGLDTQYF
j_call: TRBJ2-7; v_call: TRBV28; clone_size: NA; d_call: TRBD1; cdr3_nt: TGTGCCAGCAGTTCCGGGACAGGGTTGGGACACGAGCAGTACTTC; cdr3_aa: CASSSGTGLGHEQYF
j_call: TRBJ2-5; v_call: TRBV20-1; clone_size: few; d_call: TRBD1; cdr3_nt: TGCAGTGCTAGCACAGGGGAGTTCCAAGAGACCCAGTACTTC; cdr3_aa: CSASTGEFQETQYF
j_call: TRBJ2-1; v_call: TRBV7-9; clone_size: NA; d_call: NA; cdr3_nt: TGTGCCAGCAGCTTAGCGTATACTCAGCTCAATGAGCAGTTCTTC; cdr3_aa: CASSLAYTQLNEQFF
j_call: TRBJ1-2; v_call: TRBV20-1; clone_size: NA; d_call: TRBD1; cdr3_nt: TGCAGTGCCCTAGAGACAGGGAACTATGGCTACACTTTC; cdr3_aa: CSALETGNYGYTF
j_call: TRBJ2-3; v_call: TRBV5-5; clone_size: NA; d_call: NA; cdr3_nt: TGTGCCAGCATCGAGGTCGCAGGCGGGACCACAGATATGCAGTATTTT; cdr3_aa: CASIEVAGGTTDMQYF
j_call: TRBJ2-3; v_call: TRBV12-3/TRBV12-4; clone_size: few; d_call: TRBD1; cdr3_nt: TGTGCCAGCAGTCCGGACAGGAAGGCGGGCACAGATACGCAGTATTTT; cdr3_aa: CASSPDRKAGTDTQYF
j_call: TRBJ2-7; v_call: TRBV10-3; clone_size: many; d_call: NA; cdr3_nt: TGTGCCATCAGTGCACAAAGAGTGGAGGAGCAGTACTTC; cdr3_aa: CAISAQRVEEQYF
j_call: TRBJ1-1; v_call: TRBV20-1; clone_size: few; d_call: NA; cdr3_nt: TGCAGTGCTAGGGGCAGCTTGGGCACTGAAGCTTTCTTT; cdr3_aa: CSARGSLGTEAFF
j_call: TRBJ2-7; v_call: TRBV3-1; clone_size: NA; d_call: NA; cdr3_nt: TGTGCCAGCAGCCAAGCCGAGAGAACCCAGTACTTC; cdr3_aa: CASSQAERTQYF
j_call: TRBJ2-1; v_call: TRBV7-3; clone_size: few; d_call: TRBD2; cdr3_nt: TGTGCCAGCAGCTTAACGACGGGACTAGAGTACGAGCAGTTCTTC; cdr3_aa: CASSLTTGLEYEQFF
j_call: TRBJ2-1; v_call: TRBV21-1; clone_size: NA; d_call: NA; cdr3_nt: TGTGCCAGCAGCAAAAGTCGAGATGGCGGGGGGGCTAGCTCCTACAATGAGCAGTTCTTC; cdr3_aa: CASSKSRDGGGASSYNEQFF
j_call: TRBJ1-2; v_call: TRBV27; clone_size: NA; d_call: NA; cdr3_nt: TGTGCCAGCACACTAAACCTGGGGCAGAACTATGGCTACACCTTC; cdr3_aa: CASTLNLGQNYGYTF
j_call: TRBJ2-6; v_call: TRBV4-3; clone_size: many; d_call: NA; cdr3_nt: TGCGCCAGCAGCCAAGATACCGGGGGGGCCAACGTCCTGACTTTC; cdr3_aa: CASSQDTGGANVLTF
j_call: TRBJ2-3; v_call: TRBV6-2/TRBV6-3; clone_size: few; d_call: NA; cdr3_nt: TGTGCCAGCAGTGACTTATTGAGGGGCGATACGCAGTATTTT; cdr3_aa: CASSDLLRGDTQYF
j_call: TRBJ1-5; v_call: TRBV20-1; clone_size: NA; d_call: NA; cdr3_nt: TGCAGTGCCACCAGGGAGGGCAATCAGCCCCAGCATTTT; cdr3_aa: CSATREGNQPQHF
j_call: TRBJ2-5; v_call: TRBV10-1; clone_size: few; d_call: NA; cdr3_nt: TGCGCCAGCAGTGAGTCGAACGTAGGCGCCGAGACCCAGTACTTC; cdr3_aa: CASSESNVGAETQYF
j_call: TRBJ2-5; v_call: TRBV7-9; clone_size: NA; d_call: NA; cdr3_nt: TGTGCCAGCAGCTTAGCGATAGGGGTCCAAGAGACCCAGTACTTC; cdr3_aa: CASSLAIGVQETQYF
j_call: TRBJ2-1; v_call: TRBV6-2/TRBV6-3; clone_size: few; d_call: TRBD2; cdr3_nt: TGTGCCAGCAAGAAACTAGCGGGATCCTACAATGAGCAGTTCTTC; cdr3_aa: CASKKLAGSYNEQFF
j_call: TRBJ2-7; v_call: TRBV25-1; clone_size: NA; d_call: NA; cdr3_nt: TGTGCCAGCAGTGTGGGAGGGGACAGGTCTCCCTACGAGCAGTACTTC; cdr3_aa: CASSVGGDRSPYEQYF
j_call: TRBJ1-5; v_call: TRBV20-1; clone_size: NA; d_call: NA; cdr3_nt: TGCAGTGCTAGAGAGCCACGAGGGTGGCAGCCCCAGCATTTT; cdr3_aa: CSAREPRGWQPQHF
j_call: TRBJ2-1; v_call: TRBV20-1; clone_size: NA; d_call: TRBD1; cdr3_nt: TGCAGTGCTACCAAGGGTGACAGGGGCTCCTACAATGAGCAGTTCTTC; cdr3_aa: CSATKGDRGSYNEQFF
j_call: TRBJ1-2; v_call: TRBV5-1; clone_size: few; d_call: TRBD1; cdr3_nt: TGCGCCAGCAGCCAGGGACAGGGCCAGGGGTATGGCTACACCTTC; cdr3_aa: CASSQGQGQGYGYTF
j_call: TRBJ2-5; v_call: TRBV7-2; clone_size: NA; d_call: TRBD2; cdr3_nt: TGTGCCAGCAGCCAATCGGCGGGGGGGTCGCGGGAGACCCAGTACTTC; cdr3_aa: CASSQSAGGSRETQYF